Below are 22 T cell receptor beta chains sequenced from a single sample in a study of blood T cell repertoires in COVID-19. Some clones are missing from TCRdb's copy, which holds only in-frame ones; the method was immunoSEQ multiplex PCR. The top ten clones hold about an eighth of a sample with about 270,000 clones, 65% to 90% of them seen once. The material sequenced was peripheral blood. The receptors stem from a human donor in a cohort sampled during active COVID-19.

The V call is TRBV11-2, the J call TRBJ2-3; the D gene is possibly TRBD2 (5 bases). Germline CDR1 reads SGHAT; CDR2 reads FQNNGV. The CDR3 sequence is 17 residues long. V lost 5 bases to trimming and J lost 5 bases, with 23 bases between them. CDR3 amino acids: CASSPLEFEGHRDTQYF. In DNA form, the CDR3 reads TGTGCCAGCAGCCCCCTCGAGTTTGAGGGCCATCGAGATACGCAGTATTTT.

The CDR3 nucleotides are TGTGCCAGCAGTGGTAGCTCCTACGAGCAGTACTTC. Protein: CASSGSSYEQYF. The V call is TRBV21-1, the J call TRBJ2-7; the table's TRBD2 call for D was not verified on the DNA. TRBV21-1 is a known pseudogene. The CDR3 loop spans 12 amino acids.

J is TRBJ1-2 and V is TRBV7-2, with D possibly being TRBD1 (5 bases). Per the germline V gene, CDR1 is SGHTA and CDR2 is FQGNSA. With 2 bases removed from V and 0 bases from J, the gap between germline ends came to 13 bases. This CDR3 is built from 16 residues. The CDR3 region has the DNA TGTGCCAGCAGCTTAAGACGGGGGGAATCTAACTATGGCTACACCTTC. Amino acids: CASSLRRGESNYGYTF. Looking up the rest from reference TRBV7-2 and TRBJ1-2 gives the full variable domain: GAGVSQSPSNKVTEKGKDVELRCDPISGHTALYWYRQSLGQGLEFLIYFQGNSAPDKSGLPSDRFSAERTGGSVSTLTIQRTQQEDSAVYLCASSLRRGESNYGYTFGSGTRLTVV.

The V and J genes are TRBV11-2 and TRBJ1-1, with TRBD1 as a possible D gene (6 bases). CDR1 SGHAT and CDR2 FQNNGV come from the germline V gene. The CDR3 sequence is 14 residues long. V was shortened by 7 bases and J by 3 bases, with 15 bases between the two germline ends. CDR3 sequence: CASTPYQGHTEAFF. CDR3 in DNA: TGTGCCAGCACCCCTTATCAGGGGCACACTGAAGCTTTCTTT. Complete variable domain (other parts from reference TRBV11-2 and TRBJ1-1): EAGVAQSPRYKIIEKRQSVAFWCNPISGHATLYWYQQILGQGPKLLIQFQNNGVVDDSQLPKDRFSAERLKGVDSTLKIQPAKLEDSAVYLCASTPYQGHTEAFFGQGTRLTVV.

Only a few counts were recorded for this clone. The chain joins TRBV19 to TRBJ1-5; 9 bases match TRBD1. The CDR3 sequence is 15 residues long. V lost 4 bases to trimming and J lost 1 base; unmatched junction nucleotides: 2. The V gene's germline CDR1 is LNHDA and CDR2 SQIVND (reference sequence). The CDR3 DNA reads TGTGCCAGTAGTACACAGGGGGCAAGCAATCAGCCCCAGCATTTT. Translating it yields CASSTQGASNQPQHF.

This rearrangement joins TRBV7-9 to TRBJ1-4, with 9 bases identical to TRBD1. There are 15 residues in the CDR3. The germline V gene has CDR1 SEHNR and CDR2 FQNEAQ (reference sequence). V shed 6 bases, J shed 3 bases, and the junction held 5 bases outside the gene matches. Here the CDR3 reads CASRLQGAPNEKLFF. Written as DNA, the CDR3 is TGTGCCAGCAGGCTACAGGGGGCACCTAATGAAAAACTGTTTTTT. The entire variable domain, with the rest obtained from reference TRBV7-9 and TRBJ1-4, is as follows: DTGVSQNPRHKITKRGQNVTFRCDPISEHNRLYWYRQTLGQGPEFLTYFQNEAQLEKSRLLSDRFSAERPKGSFSTLEIQRTEQGDSAMYLCASRLQGAPNEKLFFGSGTQLSVL.

This sequence joins TRBV7-2 and TRBJ2-5, with D maybe TRBD2 (7 bases). In germline, CDR1 is SGHTA, CDR2 FQGNSA. This CDR3 is built from 14 residues. V dropped 7 bases and J dropped 5 bases, with 17 bases sitting between them. CDR3 sequence reads: CASTLGRGDETQYF. CDR3 DNA sequence: TGTGCCAGCACCTTGGGGAGGGGGGACGAGACCCAGTACTTC.

In its sample, this clone was seen once. V gene TRBV19 combines with J gene TRBJ1-4; D perhaps matches TRBD1 (5 bases). The ends were cut back, 7 bases at V and 4 bases at J, with 16 bases in the middle. CDR1 is LNHDA and CDR2 is SQIVND in the germline V gene (reference sequence). The CDR3 has 15 residues. CDR3 residues: CASKVGRAVNEKLFF. CDR3 sequence (DNA): TGTGCCAGTAAAGTAGGCAGGGCCGTTAATGAAAAACTGTTTTTT.

This chain uses TRBV10-3 with TRBJ2-7, with D possibly TRBD1 on 6 matching bases. This CDR3 region has 14 residues. Germline lookup yields CDR1 ENHRY and CDR2 SYGVKD. V lost 6 bases and J 6 bases, leaving 18 bases between the germline ends. The CDR3 DNA follows: TGTGCCATCAGCCTGGCGACAGGCTCGGCCGAGCAGTACTTC. Translated: CAISLATGSAEQYF.

This chain joins TRBV5-6 and TRBJ2-5; 9 nucleotides align to TRBD1. Unmatched junction bases numbered 9, after V lost 0 bases and J lost 0 bases. The CDR3 covers 18 residues. Germline V gene lookup returns CDR1 SGHDT and CDR2 YYEEEE. The CDR3 loop is CASSLEKGQGLYQETQYF. The CDR3 DNA reads as TGTGCCAGCAGCTTGGAGAAGGGACAGGGACTGTACCAAGAGACCCAGTACTTC.

The chain links TRBV5-1 to TRBJ2-1; 8 nucleotides match TRBD2. This CDR3 comprises 17 residues. Germline CDR1 is SGHRS and CDR2 is YFSETQ. Trimming took 5 bases from V and 5 from J; bases not matched to a gene: 15. The CDR3 DNA follows: TGCGCCAGCAGACAACCTGCAGCGGGAGTAAGTAACAATGAGCAGTTCTTC. Its protein product is CASRQPAAGVSNNEQFF.

In this sample, this clone turned up a few times. The CDR3 region has the DNA TGTGCCAGCAGGGAGAGGACAGGGGAGTTTTACACTGAAGCTTTCTTT. Its translation is CASRERTGEFYTEAFF. The J gene is TRBJ1-1, the V gene TRBV21-1; the table's D call, TRBD1, has no DNA check behind it. TRBV21-1 is a listed pseudogene. CDR3 length equals 16 residues.

The chain couples TRBV9 to TRBJ2-2; 7 positions match TRBD1. The CDR3 spans 16 residues. V dropped 1 base and J dropped 6; count of bases not matched to a gene: 9. In germline, CDR1 is SGDLS, CDR2 YYNGEE. DNA for the CDR3: TGTGCCAGCAGCGTATTTGGACAGGCCCCCGCCGGGGAGCTGTTTTTT. Translation: CASSVFGQAPAGELFF.

This chain links TRBV7-6 with TRBJ2-5; possibly TRBD1 for D (5 bases). Deletions cut 3 bases from V and 1 base from J, with 12 bases between. Germline CDR1 and CDR2: SGHVS and FNYEAQ. The CDR3 is 15 amino acids. CDR3 bases: TGTGCCAGCAGCTTGGGAACAGGTTCCCAAGAGACCCAGTACTTC. This encodes CASSLGTGSQETQYF.

V usage is TRBV19 and J usage is TRBJ1-6; the D is unclear. The CDR3 runs to 14 residues. CDR1 and CDR2 (germline): LNHDA, SQIVND (reference sequence). V was pared by 2 bases and J by 3 bases, with 5 bases between. CDR3 coding DNA: TGTGCCAGTAGTATAACGGGCTATAATTCACCCCTCCACTTT. Amino acid sequence: CASSITGYNSPLHF.

J is TRBJ2-7 and V is TRBV10-3, with 7 bases lining up with TRBD1. V was clipped by 10 bases and J by 3 bases; unmatched bases: 12. The CDR3 loop spans 14 amino acids. CDR1 ENHRY and CDR2 SYGVKD come from the germline V gene. As DNA, the CDR3 is TGTGCCAGCCAGAGTGGGACAGAAGACTACGAGCAGTACTTC. The encoded protein is CASQSGTEDYEQYF.

The chain recombines TRBV27 with TRBJ1-2; D may be TRBD1 (5 bases). The CDR3 contains 14 residues. Germline CDR1 is MNHEY and CDR2 is SMNVEV (reference sequence). V lost 6 bases and J lost 0, with 11 bases in between. The CDR3 DNA is TGTGCCAGCAGAAAAGACAGATCTAACTATGGCTACACCTTC. Translation gives CASRKDRSNYGYTF.

The rearrangement uses TRBV2 and TRBJ2-2; 10 positions agree with TRBD1. In germline, CDR1 is SNHLY, CDR2 FYNNEI. This CDR3 has 14 amino acids. V gave up 4 bases and J gave up 4 bases; unmatched junction bases: 0. CDR3 loop: CASSGDRGTGELFF. CDR3 coding DNA: TGTGCCAGCAGTGGGGACAGGGGCACCGGGGAGCTGTTTTTT.

Here the CDR3 reads CASSEFRGAYEQYF. In nucleotides, the CDR3 is TGTGCCAGCTCGGAATTTCGAGGTGCCTACGAGCAGTACTTC. This chain uses TRBV18 with TRBJ2-7; the D is unclear. V lost 6 bases and J 2 bases, leaving 14 bases between the germline ends. Germline V gene data show CDR1 as KGHSH and CDR2 as LQKENI. The CDR3 has 14 residues.

CDR3 region: CASSQALGAYSYEQYF. The CDR3 nucleotides read TGCGCCAGCAGCCAAGCCCTAGGCGCGTATTCCTACGAGCAGTACTTC. V is TRBV4-1 and J is TRBJ2-7; D is unresolved. CDR1 is MGHRA, CDR2 YSYEKL, per germline. V lost 1 base and J lost 1, with 14 bases in between. CDR3 length: 16 amino acids.

The genes are TRBV24-1 and TRBJ2-3, with a weak D call TRBD1 (7 bases). V lost 5 bases, J lost 2 bases, and 10 bases lay in between. This CDR3 contains 14 residues. The germline CDR1 and CDR2 sequences are KGHDR and SFDVKD. The chain's CDR3 is CATSAGGNTDTQYF. As DNA, the CDR3 is TGTGCCACCAGTGCAGGGGGGAACACAGATACGCAGTATTTT.

The chain employs TRBV6-6 and TRBJ1-2; 7 bases map to TRBD1. V was pared by 7 bases and J by 8 bases, with 10 bases of the junction left unmatched. CDR1 is MNHNY and CDR2 is SVGAGI in the germline V gene (reference sequence). This CDR3 comprises 13 residues. Here the CDR3 DNA reads TGTGCCAGCACCGATGACAGGGCTAAGGGCTACACCTTC. Translated: CASTDDRAKGYTF.